Shown below are 27 T cell receptor beta chains from a single sample sequenced in a study of shared clonotypes between healthy human individuals. Using immunoSEQ multiplex PCR, the repertoire was profiled, and TCRdb retains in-frame clones only, with some absent. The top ten clones hold roughly 0.35% of a sample with fewer than 1.8 million clones, approximately 98.5% of them seen once. The specimen sequenced was naive CD4+ T cells sorted from blood. As for subset: CD45RA+ positively selected. The receptors were sampled from a man aged 25 to 40 in good health.

The J gene is TRBJ1-1, the V gene TRBV30; D call uncertain. Germline V gene lookup returns CDR1 GTSNPN and CDR2 SVGIG (reference sequence). Trimming pared 5 bases from V and 0 bases from J, leaving 4 bases between. The CDR3 runs to 11 residues. The CDR3 DNA sequence: TGTGCCTGGGCGATGAACACTGAAGCTTTCTTT. This sequence encodes CAWAMNTEAFF.

The rearrangement joins TRBV11-2 to TRBJ2-1; D unclear. Trimming removed 1 base at V and 8 bases at J, with 9 bases between. Germline CDR1 is SGHAT and CDR2 is FQNNGV. The CDR3 is 13 amino acids. The CDR3, as DNA: TGTGCCAGCAGCTTAGTGATGTGGTATGAGCAGTTCTTC. This encodes CASSLVMWYEQFF.

The chain combines TRBV18 with TRBJ2-1; 10 nucleotides align to TRBD1. This CDR3 region has 17 residues. Germline V gives CDR1 KGHSH, CDR2 LQKENI. The ends lost 5 bases at V and 5 bases at J; junction bases unmatched: 12. The CDR3 here is CASSSSSTGTGDNEQFF. The CDR3 bases are TGTGCCAGCTCATCATCTTCAACCGGGACAGGGGACAATGAGCAGTTCTTC.

The gene calls are TRBV2 and TRBJ1-2; a weak D match, TRBD1 (5 bases). V was shortened by 7 bases and J by 1 base, with 13 bases between the two germline ends. Germline CDR1 is SNHLY and CDR2 is FYNNEI. The CDR3 is made up of 14 amino acids. This chain's CDR3 is CASTEAGNNYGYTF. In DNA form, the CDR3 reads TGTGCCAGCACAGAGGCAGGGAATAACTATGGCTACACCTTC.

This chain links TRBV28 with TRBJ2-7; D ambiguous. The germline V and J ends were trimmed by 3 bases and 2 bases, with 11 bases remaining between them. Germline values: CDR1 MDHEN, CDR2 SYDVKM. There are 14 residues in the CDR3. This CDR3 is CASSFGWVAYEQYF. The CDR3 nucleotides read TGTGCCAGCAGTTTTGGGTGGGTAGCCTACGAGCAGTACTTC.

The chain links TRBV10-3 to TRBJ2-2, with no clear D. Germline V gene sequence: CDR1 ENHRY, CDR2 SYGVKD. This CDR3 comprises 16 residues. The CDR3 DNA reads as TGTGTCAACAACCCGGATGAAGTAGTGGTGGCCGGGGAGCTGTTTTTT. Its protein is CVNNPDEVVVAGELFF.

As to this clone: Other DNA variants within this sample encode the same CDR3. This chain links TRBV14 with TRBJ2-7; maybe TRBD2 (5 bases). The germline V and J ends were trimmed by 1 base and 6 bases, with 7 bases remaining between them. Germline CDR1 and CDR2: SGHDN and FVKESK. This CDR3 region has 12 residues. The CDR3 DNA reads TGTGCCAGCAGCCAAGGACGGGGCGAGCAGTACTTC. Protein sequence: CASSQGRGEQYF.

CDR3 sequence (DNA): TGTGCCAGCTACCGGGATCAAGGTGAGCAGTTCTTC. Translating it yields CASYRDQGEQFF. The chain carries TRBV27 and TRBJ2-1, with D tentatively TRBD2 (5 bases). Germline lookup yields CDR1 MNHEY and CDR2 SMNVEV (reference sequence). V was cut by 8 bases and J by 9 bases, with 14 bases left in between. The CDR3 totals 12 residues.

The V and J genes are TRBV25-1 and TRBJ2-1, with TRBD2 matching over 10 bases. Germline trimming cut 3 bases from V and 7 bases from J; bases unmatched to any gene: 0. The CDR3 is 13 residues long. CDR1 and CDR2 (germline): MGHDK, SYGVNS. Written as DNA, the CDR3 is TGTGCCAGCAGTGATAGCGGGAGGAATGAGCAGTTCTTC. As protein: CASSDSGRNEQFF.

V is TRBV7-8 and J is TRBJ2-5, with 8 bases that match TRBD1. V gave up 8 bases and J gave up 4 bases; unmatched junction bases: 18. Per germline, CDR1 SGHVS and CDR2 FQNEAQ. This CDR3 spans 17 amino acids. The DNA for the CDR3 is TGTGCCAGCCAATGGAAGCCGGGACAGGATTTAACAGAGACCCAGTACTTC. Residues: CASQWKPGQDLTETQYF.

The V call is TRBV14, the J call TRBJ2-3, with TRBD2 matching 7 bases. J gave up 3 bases and V 1 base, and 7 bases lay outside the gene matches. Germline CDR1 is SGHDN and CDR2 is FVKESK. The length of the CDR3 is 16 residues. The CDR3: CASSQGLAGVTDTQYF. Here the CDR3 DNA reads TGTGCCAGCAGCCAAGGTCTGGCGGGAGTTACAGATACGCAGTATTTT.

This clone has just one count. The V and J genes are TRBV7-2 and TRBJ2-2; a possible D gene is TRBD1 (5 bases). This CDR3 is 12 amino acids long. Trimming took off 3 bases at V and 7 bases at J, with 6 bases between the two ends. Germline V gene data show CDR1 as SGHTA and CDR2 as FQGNSA. The CDR3 here is CASSFRGGELFF. Written as DNA, the CDR3 is TGTGCCAGCAGCTTTAGGGGCGGGGAGCTGTTTTTT.

This chain uses TRBV28 with TRBJ2-3; D ambiguous. V was pared by 1 base and J by 1 base, with 18 bases between. The V gene's germline CDR1 is MDHEN and CDR2 SYDVKM. The CDR3 sequence is 18 residues long. The CDR3 bases are TGTGCCAGCAGTTTATTTAGGGTTGTTTTAGTGGGCACAGATACGCAGTATTTT. Encoded protein: CASSLFRVVLVGTDTQYF.

V gene TRBV6-1 combines with J gene TRBJ2-7; D is perhaps TRBD1 (6 bases). This CDR3 contains 14 residues. V lost 3 bases and J lost 0, with 9 bases in between. CDR1 is MNHNS and CDR2 is SASEGT in the germline V gene. CDR3 in DNA: TGTGCCAGCAGTGACCGGGGACACTCCTACGAGCAGTACTTC. It is translated as CASSDRGHSYEQYF.

CDR3 sequence: CASRGSEGGTFF. CDR3 DNA sequence: TGTGCCAGTAGGGGATCTGAGGGTGGAACTTTCTTT. The chain joins TRBV19 to TRBJ1-1; D not resolved. With 6 bases removed from V and 12 bases from J, the gap between germline ends came to 17 bases. This CDR3 contains 12 residues. CDR1 is LNHDA, CDR2 SQIVND, per germline (reference sequence).

The chain recombines TRBV2 with TRBJ1-5; D remains unclear. The CDR3 extends over 15 amino acids. Trimming removed 6 bases at V and 0 bases at J, with 12 bases between. The germline V gene has CDR1 SNHLY and CDR2 FYNNEI. In DNA form, the CDR3 reads TGTGCCAGCAGAGCTTTCACGCATAGCAATCAGCCCCAGCATTTT. Encoded protein: CASRAFTHSNQPQHF.

This chain connects TRBV2 to TRBJ2-1, with TRBD2 identical over 7 bases. V lost 3 bases to trimming and J lost 2 bases; unmatched junction nucleotides: 7. CDR1 and CDR2 from the germline V gene are SNHLY and FYNNEI. The CDR3 is made up of 16 amino acids. The chain's CDR3 is CASSELVAGAYNEQFF. The CDR3, as DNA: TGTGCCAGCAGTGAGTTGGTGGCGGGAGCCTACAATGAGCAGTTCTTC.

The chain uses TRBV28 and TRBJ2-3, with TRBD1 identical over 8 bases. This CDR3 is 14 amino acids long. The germline V gene encodes CDR1 MDHEN and CDR2 SYDVKM. The V segment lost 5 bases and the J segment 5 bases; nucleotides outside the gene matches: 6. CDR3 in amino acids: CASSRQGLVDTQYF. For the CDR3, the DNA is TGTGCCAGCAGTAGACAGGGGTTAGTAGATACGCAGTATTTT.

This clone was picked up one time. This chain connects TRBV5-1 to TRBJ2-7, with 7 positions matching TRBD2. With V trimmed by 0 bases and J by 6 bases, 6 bases remained unmatched. The V gene's germline CDR1 is SGHRS and CDR2 YFSETQ. The CDR3 is 14 amino acids. The DNA for the CDR3 is TGCGCCAGCAGCTTGGACGGACTAGGTTTCGAGCAGTACTTC. Translating it yields CASSLDGLGFEQYF.

The chain combines TRBV5-1 with TRBJ2-7; possible D gene TRBD2, 5 bases. The CDR3 consists of 12 residues. The germline CDR1 and CDR2 sequences are SGHRS and YFSETQ. Trimming cost V 4 bases and J 6 bases, with 11 bases left between them. The DNA of the CDR3 is TGCGCCAGCAGCAAGACTGGACTCGAGCAGTACTTC. Protein: CASSKTGLEQYF.

The chain has TRBV6-6 and TRBJ1-2; 9 positions match TRBD1. V lost 8 bases to trimming and J lost 8 bases; unmatched junction nucleotides: 15. The CDR3 length is 15 residues. Germline assignment: CDR1 MNHNY and CDR2 SVGAGI (reference sequence). CDR3: CASSVLQGARSGYTF. DNA for the CDR3: TGTGCCAGCTCGGTGCTACAGGGGGCCCGCAGCGGCTACACCTTC.

CDR3: CASSPLGTSGNTIYF. CDR3 nucleotides: TGTGCCAGCAGCCCCCTGGGGACCTCCGGAAACACCATATATTTT. V gene TRBV7-6 combines with J gene TRBJ1-3; the D gene is possibly TRBD1 (5 bases). V shed 5 bases and J shed 4 bases, with 15 bases lying between them. The CDR3 totals 15 residues. The germline gives CDR1 SGHVS, CDR2 FNYEAQ. The entire variable domain, with the rest obtained from reference TRBV7-6 and TRBJ1-3, is as follows: GAGVSQSPRYKVTKRGQDVALRCDPISGHVSLYWYRQALGQGPEFLTYFNYEAQQDKSGLPNDRFSAERPEGSISTLTIQRTEQRDSAMYRCASSPLGTSGNTIYFGEGSWLTVV.

This sequence joins TRBV30 and TRBJ2-6; D is perhaps TRBD2 (6 bases). The CDR3 has 13 residues. CDR1 GTSNPN and CDR2 SVGIG come from the germline V gene (reference sequence). Trimming removed 5 bases at V and 7 bases at J, with 12 bases between. Here the CDR3 reads CAWGLGGANVLTF. As DNA, the CDR3 is TGTGCCTGGGGTTTGGGAGGTGCCAACGTCCTGACTTTC.

CDR3 sequence (DNA): TGTGCCAGCAGCCGGACGGGGGGGAATGAGCAGTTCTTC. Translation: CASSRTGGNEQFF. The genes are TRBV11-3 and TRBJ2-1, with 8 bases identical to TRBD2. With 5 bases clipped from V and 7 bases from J, the junction kept 4 bases outside the gene matches. The CDR3 contains 13 residues. Germline CDR1 is SGHNT and CDR2 is YENEEA.

The CDR3 sequence: CASSLALYEQYF. CDR3 nucleotides: TGTGCCAGCAGCTTGGCCCTGTACGAGCAGTACTTC. The gene calls are TRBV5-5 and TRBJ2-7; no definite D call. The CDR3 sequence is 12 residues long. The germline V gene encodes CDR1 SGHKS and CDR2 YYEKEE (reference sequence). V lost 0 bases and J lost 4, with 5 bases in between.

The J gene is TRBJ1-1, the V gene TRBV10-1, with a tentative D call TRBD1 (6 bases). Germline CDR1 reads WNHNN; CDR2 reads SYGVQD (reference sequence). V was clipped by 7 bases and J by 6 bases, with 15 bases between them. The length of the CDR3 is 13 residues. The CDR3 is CASTQSRTAEAFF. The CDR3 DNA sequence: TGCGCCAGCACCCAATCCCGGACAGCTGAAGCTTTCTTT.

Of note for this clone: The sample carries other DNA sequences with the same CDR3. The J gene is TRBJ1-5, the V gene TRBV28, with a possible D match to TRBD1 (5 bases). V was pared by 1 base and J by 6 bases, with 7 bases between. Germline V gene lookup returns CDR1 MDHEN and CDR2 SYDVKM. The CDR3 is 13 amino acids. The CDR3 nucleotides read TGTGCCAGCAGTTTATTGGGGGGTCAGCCCCAGCATTTT. It encodes CASSLLGGQPQHF.